One and the same sample provided the 10 T cell receptor beta chains below, sequenced in a study of shared clonotypes between healthy human individuals. Generated by immunoSEQ multiplex PCR, the TCRdb table keeps only in-frame clones and is missing some. The sample records roughly 640,000 clones, approximately 79% being singletons. The material sequenced was memory CD4+ T cells sorted from blood. Subset of the sample: CD45RA-negative fraction. Receptors were obtained from a woman between 25 and 40 years old in good health.

This clone was found a few times. This rearrangement joins TRBV7-3 to TRBJ1-1; D uncertain. Trimming removed 7 bases at V and 8 bases at J, with 17 bases between. Germline V CDR1 and CDR2: SGHTA, FQGTGA. The CDR3 has 13 amino acids. CDR3 region: CASTSYIRTEAFF. In DNA form, the CDR3 reads TGTGCCAGCACCTCTTACATCCGGACCGAAGCTTTCTTT. The entire variable domain, with the rest obtained from reference TRBV7-3 and TRBJ1-1, is as follows: GAGVSQTPSNKVTEKGKYVELRCDPISGHTALYWYRQSLGQGPEFLIYFQGTGAADDSGLPNDRFFAVRPEGSVSTLKIQRTERGDSAVYLCASTSYIRTEAFFGQGTRLTVV.

In the case of this clone: This same CDR3 is encoded by further DNA sequences in the sample. V is TRBV29-1 and J is TRBJ1-1, with 7 bases that match TRBD1. Trimming took 6 bases from V and 1 from J; bases not matched to a gene: 2. Germline values: CDR1 SQVTM, CDR2 ANQGSEA. The CDR3 runs to 12 residues. The CDR3: CSVDRENTEAFF. CDR3 nucleotide sequence: TGCAGCGTAGACAGGGAGAACACTGAAGCTTTCTTT.

V usage is TRBV10-2 and J usage is TRBJ2-5; weak D call: TRBD2 (5 bases). Germline CDR1 reads WSHSY; CDR2 reads SAAADI. This CDR3 has 13 residues. The V end was cut by 8 bases, the J end by 5 bases, with 15 bases between. In DNA, the CDR3 is TGCGCCAGCCCAAGGGAGCCTGAGGAGACCCAGTACTTC. This translates into CASPREPEETQYF.

This sequence joins TRBV27 and TRBJ2-3; maybe TRBD2 (5 bases). This CDR3 has 15 residues. The V gene lost 6 bases and the J gene lost 5 bases, with 18 bases spanning the gap. CDR1 MNHEY and CDR2 SMNVEV come from the germline V gene (reference sequence). CDR3 nucleotides: TGTGCCAGCAGCGGTGGAGGTCTACCAGGAGATACGCAGTATTTT. This gives the protein CASSGGGLPGDTQYF.

This clone was observed a few times. This CDR3 reads CASNFRVGEQYF. The CDR3 DNA sequence: TGTGCCAGCAATTTTCGCGTGGGGGAGCAGTACTTC. The V call is TRBV2, the J call TRBJ2-7; no clear D. This CDR3 region has 12 residues. The germline V and J ends were trimmed by 7 bases and 7 bases, with 14 bases remaining between them. The germline V gene has CDR1 SNHLY and CDR2 FYNNEI.

This clone was observed once. This chain joins TRBV10-1 and TRBJ2-7; a possible D gene is TRBD1 (6 bases). Trimming removed 6 bases at V and 9 bases at J, with 15 bases between. This CDR3 is built from 12 residues. From germline, CDR1 is WNHNN and CDR2 SYGVQD (reference sequence). In nucleotides, the CDR3 is TGCGCCAGCAGGGGACGAGGGGACACGCAGTACTTC. Protein sequence: CASRGRGDTQYF.

The rearrangement joins TRBV19 to TRBJ2-2; D uncertain. The germline gives CDR1 LNHDA, CDR2 SQIVND (reference sequence). V lost 5 bases to trimming and J lost 0 bases, with 7 bases between them. This CDR3 spans 14 amino acids. CDR3 nucleotides: TGTGCCAGTAGTTACGAAGCGAACACCGGGGAGCTGTTTTTT. It encodes CASSYEANTGELFF. The full variable domain, in which reference TRBV19 and TRBJ2-2 provide the parts outside the CDR3, is DGGITQSPKYLFRKEGQNVTLSCEQNLNHDAMYWYRQDPGQGLRLIYYSQIVNDFQKGDIAEGYSVSREKKESFPLTVTSAQKNPTAFYLCASSYEANTGELFFGEGSRLTVL.

This chain links TRBV7-2 with TRBJ2-2; weak D call: TRBD2 (6 bases). Looked up from germline, CDR1 is SGHTA and CDR2 is FQGNSA. Trimming removed 2 bases at V and 0 bases at J, with 16 bases between. The length of the CDR3 is 18 residues. The CDR3 coding sequence is TGTGCCAGCAGCTTAAACATACTAGCCGGGTCGAACACCGGGGAGCTGTTTTTT. This sequence encodes CASSLNILAGSNTGELFF. Combining the CDR3 with reference TRBV7-2 and TRBJ2-2 gives the whole variable domain GAGVSQSPSNKVTEKGKDVELRCDPISGHTALYWYRQSLGQGLEFLIYFQGNSAPDKSGLPSDRFSAERTGGSVSTLTIQRTQQEDSAVYLCASSLNILAGSNTGELFFGEGSRLTVL.

The chain combines TRBV28 with TRBJ2-2; 7 positions match TRBD1. The junction had 8 bases not matched to a gene; V was cut back by 5 bases and J by 5 bases. Germline-derived CDR1 and CDR2 are MDHEN and SYDVKM. The CDR3 length is 15 residues. The CDR3 region has the DNA TGTGCCAGCAGTGTACAGGGGATTAGGACCGGGGAGCTGTTTTTT. It translates to CASSVQGIRTGELFF.

This clone was observed a handful of times. The chain links TRBV5-6 to TRBJ1-1, with 8 bases lining up with TRBD1. The junction had 10 bases not matched to a gene; V was cut back by 4 bases and J by 5 bases. Germline V lookup: CDR1 SGHDT, CDR2 YYEEEE. CDR3 length: 15 amino acids. CDR3 nucleotides: TGTGCCAGCAGCATGCTGCAGGGGGCAGGGACTGAAGCTTTCTTT. Amino acids: CASSMLQGAGTEAFF.